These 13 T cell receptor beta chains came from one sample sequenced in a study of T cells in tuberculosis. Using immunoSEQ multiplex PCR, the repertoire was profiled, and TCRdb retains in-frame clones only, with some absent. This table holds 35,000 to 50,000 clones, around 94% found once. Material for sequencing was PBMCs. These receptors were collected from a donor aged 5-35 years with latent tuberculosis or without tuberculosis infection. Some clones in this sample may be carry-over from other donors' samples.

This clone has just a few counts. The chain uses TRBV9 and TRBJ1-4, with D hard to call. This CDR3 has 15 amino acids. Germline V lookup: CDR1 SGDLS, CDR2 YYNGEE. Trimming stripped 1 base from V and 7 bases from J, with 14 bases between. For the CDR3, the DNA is TGTGCCAGCAGCGTATCGGACGGGAATTTTGAAAAACTGTTTTTT. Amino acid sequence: CASSVSDGNFEKLFF.

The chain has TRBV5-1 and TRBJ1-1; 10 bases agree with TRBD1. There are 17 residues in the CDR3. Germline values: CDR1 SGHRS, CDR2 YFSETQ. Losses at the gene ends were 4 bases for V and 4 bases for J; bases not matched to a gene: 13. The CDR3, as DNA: TGCGCCAGCAGCGACAGGGGGCTTTTAAGTCGGGTCACTGAAGCTTTCTTT. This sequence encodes CASSDRGLLSRVTEAFF.

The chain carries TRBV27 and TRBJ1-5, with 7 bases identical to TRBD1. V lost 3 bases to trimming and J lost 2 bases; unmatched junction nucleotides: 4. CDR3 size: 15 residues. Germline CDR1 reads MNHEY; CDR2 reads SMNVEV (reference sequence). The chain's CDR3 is CASSFAGQGNQPQHF. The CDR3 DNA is TGTGCCAGCAGTTTTGCCGGACAGGGCAATCAGCCCCAGCATTTT.

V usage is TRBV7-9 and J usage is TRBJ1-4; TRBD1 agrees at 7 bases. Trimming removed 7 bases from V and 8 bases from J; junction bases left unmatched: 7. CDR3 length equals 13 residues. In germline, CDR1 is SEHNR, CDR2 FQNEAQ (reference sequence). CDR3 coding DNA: TGTGCCAGCACCGAGACAGGGTACGAAAAACTGTTTTTT. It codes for CASTETGYEKLFF. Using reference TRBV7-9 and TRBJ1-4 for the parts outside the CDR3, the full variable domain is DTGVSQNPRHKITKRGQNVTFRCDPISEHNRLYWYRQTLGQGPEFLTYFQNEAQLEKSRLLSDRFSAERPKGSFSTLEIQRTEQGDSAMYLCASTETGYEKLFFGSGTQLSVL.

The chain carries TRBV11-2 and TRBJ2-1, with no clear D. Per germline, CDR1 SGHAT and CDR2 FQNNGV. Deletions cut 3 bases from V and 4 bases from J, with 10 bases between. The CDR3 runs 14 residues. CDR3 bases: TGTGCCAGCAGCTTCCGGTCAAAATACAATGAGCAGTTCTTC. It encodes CASSFRSKYNEQFF.

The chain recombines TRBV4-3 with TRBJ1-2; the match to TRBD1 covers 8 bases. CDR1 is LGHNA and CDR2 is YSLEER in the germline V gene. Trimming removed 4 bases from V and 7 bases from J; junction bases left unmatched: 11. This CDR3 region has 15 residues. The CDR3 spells CASSRDRSFLSGYTF. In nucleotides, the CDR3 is TGCGCCAGCAGCCGGGACAGGTCTTTTTTAAGTGGCTACACCTTC.

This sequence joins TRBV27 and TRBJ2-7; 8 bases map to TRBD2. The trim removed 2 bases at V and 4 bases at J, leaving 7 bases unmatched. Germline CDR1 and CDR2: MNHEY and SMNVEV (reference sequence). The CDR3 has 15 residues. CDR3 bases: TGTGCCAGCAGTTTAAGGATAGCGGGATATTACGAGCAGTACTTC. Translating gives CASSLRIAGYYEQYF.

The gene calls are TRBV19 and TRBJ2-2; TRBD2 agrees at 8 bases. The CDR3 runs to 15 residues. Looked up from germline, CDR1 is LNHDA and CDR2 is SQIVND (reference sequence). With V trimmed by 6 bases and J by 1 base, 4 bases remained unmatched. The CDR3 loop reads CASSPSGLNTGELFF. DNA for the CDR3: TGTGCCAGTAGCCCTAGCGGGCTGAACACCGGGGAGCTGTTTTTT.

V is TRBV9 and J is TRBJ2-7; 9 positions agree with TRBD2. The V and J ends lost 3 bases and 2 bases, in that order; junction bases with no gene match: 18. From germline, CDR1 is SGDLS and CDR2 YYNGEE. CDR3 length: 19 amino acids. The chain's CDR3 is CASSAHPSGNGPLTYEQYF. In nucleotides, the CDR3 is TGTGCCAGCAGCGCCCATCCTAGCGGGAATGGACCCCTAACCTACGAGCAGTACTTC.

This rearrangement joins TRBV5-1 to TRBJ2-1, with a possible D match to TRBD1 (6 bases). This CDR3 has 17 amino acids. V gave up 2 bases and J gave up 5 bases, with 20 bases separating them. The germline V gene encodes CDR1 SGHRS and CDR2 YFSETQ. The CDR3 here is CASSLYWPGQGDNEQFF. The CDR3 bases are TGCGCCAGCAGCTTATACTGGCCGGGACAAGGGGACAATGAGCAGTTCTTC. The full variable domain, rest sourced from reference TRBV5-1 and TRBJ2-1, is KAGVTQTPRYLIKTRGQQVTLSCSPISGHRSVSWYQQTPGQGLQFLFEYFSETQRNKGNFPGRFSGRQFSNSRSEMNVSTLELGDSALYLCASSLYWPGQGDNEQFFGPGTRLTVL.

DNA for the CDR3: TGTGCCAGCAGAGGGGCCCGGGACAAGCAGTTCTTC. It is translated as CASRGARDKQFF. This chain links TRBV21-1 with TRBJ2-1; the D segment call TRBD1 is taken from the table without a DNA check. TRBV21-1 has pseudogene status. The CDR3 covers 12 residues.

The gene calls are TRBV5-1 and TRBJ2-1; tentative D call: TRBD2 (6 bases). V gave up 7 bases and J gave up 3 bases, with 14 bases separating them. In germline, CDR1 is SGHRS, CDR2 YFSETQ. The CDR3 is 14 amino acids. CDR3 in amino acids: CASSAGSLYNEQFF. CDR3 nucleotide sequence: TGCGCCAGCTCCGCGGGGAGCCTCTACAATGAGCAGTTCTTC.

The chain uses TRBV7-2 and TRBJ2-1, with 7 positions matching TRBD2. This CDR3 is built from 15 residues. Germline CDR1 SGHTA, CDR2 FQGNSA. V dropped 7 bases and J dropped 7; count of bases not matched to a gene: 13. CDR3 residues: CASTLGQGGHNEQFF. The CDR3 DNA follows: TGTGCCAGCACCCTAGGGCAGGGAGGGCATAATGAGCAGTTCTTC.